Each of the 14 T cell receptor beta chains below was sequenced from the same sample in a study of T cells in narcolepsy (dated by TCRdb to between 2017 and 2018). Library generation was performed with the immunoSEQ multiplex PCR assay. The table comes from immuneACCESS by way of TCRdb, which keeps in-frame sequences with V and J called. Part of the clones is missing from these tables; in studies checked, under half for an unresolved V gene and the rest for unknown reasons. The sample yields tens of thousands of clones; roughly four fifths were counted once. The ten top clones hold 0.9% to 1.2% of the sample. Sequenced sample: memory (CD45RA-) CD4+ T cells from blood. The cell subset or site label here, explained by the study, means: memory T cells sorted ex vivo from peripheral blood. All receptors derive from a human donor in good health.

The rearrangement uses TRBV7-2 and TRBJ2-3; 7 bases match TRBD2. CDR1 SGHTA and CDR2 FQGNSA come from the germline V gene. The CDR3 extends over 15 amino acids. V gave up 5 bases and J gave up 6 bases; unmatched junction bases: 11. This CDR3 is CASSRDSGLGDTQYF. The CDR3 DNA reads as TGTGCCAGCAGCCGCGATAGCGGGCTTGGGGATACGCAGTATTTT.

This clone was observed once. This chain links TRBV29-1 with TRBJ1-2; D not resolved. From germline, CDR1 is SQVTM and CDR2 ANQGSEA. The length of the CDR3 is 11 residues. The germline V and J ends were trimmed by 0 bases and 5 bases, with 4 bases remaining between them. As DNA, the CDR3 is TGCAGCGTTGAAGAAGGGTATGGCTACACCTTC. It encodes CSVEEGYGYTF.

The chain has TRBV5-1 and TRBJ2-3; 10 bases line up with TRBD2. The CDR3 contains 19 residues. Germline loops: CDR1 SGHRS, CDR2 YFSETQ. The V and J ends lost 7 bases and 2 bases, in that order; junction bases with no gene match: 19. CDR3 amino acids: CASRGSTGDSGGNTDTQYF. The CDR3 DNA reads TGCGCCAGCCGCGGTAGCACAGGGGATAGCGGGGGGAACACAGATACGCAGTATTTT.

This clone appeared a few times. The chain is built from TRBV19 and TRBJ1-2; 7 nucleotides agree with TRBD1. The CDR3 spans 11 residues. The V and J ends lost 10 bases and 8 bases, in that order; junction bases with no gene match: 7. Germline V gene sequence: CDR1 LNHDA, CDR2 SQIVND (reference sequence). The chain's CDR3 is CATWDSGGYTF. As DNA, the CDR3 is TGTGCCACTTGGGACAGCGGGGGCTACACCTTC.

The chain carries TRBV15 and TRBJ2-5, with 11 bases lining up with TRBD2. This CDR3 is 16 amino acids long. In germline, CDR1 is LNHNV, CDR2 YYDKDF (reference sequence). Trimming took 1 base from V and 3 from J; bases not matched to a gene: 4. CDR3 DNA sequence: TGTGCCACCAGCAGAGCGGGACTAGCGGAAGAAGAGACCCAGTACTTC. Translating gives CATSRAGLAEEETQYF.

CDR3 sequence reads: CASSYSSWYEQYF. DNA of the CDR3: TGTGCCAGCAGTTACTCGAGTTGGTACGAGCAGTACTTC. J is TRBJ2-7 and V is TRBV6-5; D is ambiguous. Per germline, CDR1 MNHEY and CDR2 SVGAGI. The V end was cut by 0 bases, the J end by 4 bases, with 7 bases between. CDR3 length: 13 amino acids.

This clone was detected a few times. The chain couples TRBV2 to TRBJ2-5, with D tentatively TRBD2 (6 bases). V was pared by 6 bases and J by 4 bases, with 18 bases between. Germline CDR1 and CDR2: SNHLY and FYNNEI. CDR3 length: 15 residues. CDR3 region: CASSVTLAGGETQYF. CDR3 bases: TGTGCCAGCAGCGTCACCCTGGCCGGGGGAGAGACCCAGTACTTC.

The CDR3: CASGEGGPSGANVLTF. CDR3 in DNA: TGTGCCAGTGGGGAGGGCGGGCCCTCTGGGGCCAACGTCCTGACTTTC. This chain uses TRBV19 with TRBJ2-6; TRBD2 agrees at 7 bases. Germline CDR1 LNHDA, CDR2 SQIVND (reference sequence). The CDR3 covers 16 residues. Trimming removed 8 bases from V and 0 bases from J; junction bases left unmatched: 7.

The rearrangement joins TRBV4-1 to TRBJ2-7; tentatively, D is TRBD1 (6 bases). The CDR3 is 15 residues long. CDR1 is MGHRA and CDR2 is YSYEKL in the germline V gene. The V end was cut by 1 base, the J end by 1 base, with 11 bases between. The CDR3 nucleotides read TGCGCCAGCAGCCAAGTAGAACAGGGTTCCTACGAGCAGTACTTC. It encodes CASSQVEQGSYEQYF.

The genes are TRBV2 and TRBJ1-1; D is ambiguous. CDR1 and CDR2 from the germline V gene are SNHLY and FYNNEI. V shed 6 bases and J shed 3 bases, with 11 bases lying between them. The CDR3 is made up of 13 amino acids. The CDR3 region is CASRRHGDTEAFF. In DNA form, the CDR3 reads TGTGCCAGCAGAAGGCATGGGGACACTGAAGCTTTCTTT.

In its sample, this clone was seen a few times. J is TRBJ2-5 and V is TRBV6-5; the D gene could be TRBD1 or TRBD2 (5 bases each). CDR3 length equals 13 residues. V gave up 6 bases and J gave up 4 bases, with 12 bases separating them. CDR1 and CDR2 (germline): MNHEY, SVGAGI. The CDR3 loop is CASSLRDVETQYF. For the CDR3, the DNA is TGTGCCAGCAGCCTCCGGGACGTAGAGACCCAGTACTTC.

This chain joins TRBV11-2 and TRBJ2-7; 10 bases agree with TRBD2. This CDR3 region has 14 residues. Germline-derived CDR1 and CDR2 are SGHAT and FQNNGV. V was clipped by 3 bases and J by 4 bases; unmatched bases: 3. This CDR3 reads CASSLASGSYEQYF. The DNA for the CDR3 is TGTGCCAGCAGCTTGGCTAGCGGGAGTTACGAGCAGTACTTC.

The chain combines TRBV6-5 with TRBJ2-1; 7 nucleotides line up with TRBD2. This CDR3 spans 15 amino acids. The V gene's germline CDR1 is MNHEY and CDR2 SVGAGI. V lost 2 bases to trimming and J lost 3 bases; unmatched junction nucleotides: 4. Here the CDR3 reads CASSYGRADYNEQFF. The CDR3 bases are TGTGCCAGCAGTTACGGGAGGGCCGACTACAATGAGCAGTTCTTC.

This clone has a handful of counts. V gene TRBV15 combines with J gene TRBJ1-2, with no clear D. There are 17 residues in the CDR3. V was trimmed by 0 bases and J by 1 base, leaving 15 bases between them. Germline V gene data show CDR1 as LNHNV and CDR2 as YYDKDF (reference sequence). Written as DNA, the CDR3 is TGTGCCACCAGCAGAGATAGTCCCCTCGGCGGTAACTATGGCTACACCTTC. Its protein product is CATSRDSPLGGNYGYTF.